These T cell receptor beta chains were read from a single sample in a study of shared clonotypes between healthy human individuals. Data came from immunoSEQ multiplex PCR; TCRdb stores just in-frame clones and leaves some out. Among about 120,000 clones listed, around 65% were seen once. The sample comprised memory CD8+ T cells sorted from blood. The receptors come from a woman in her twenties or thirties in good health. CDR3s include the opening cysteine and the closing phenylalanine or tryptophan. D genes are given only for firm matches. The listing skips clone size in some rows; elsewhere it reads once, few, many or a size class.

clone_size: .
d_call: .
v_call: TRBV27
j_call: TRBJ2-7
cdr3_aa: CASSLSIFGEPYEQYF
cdr3_nt: TGTGCCAGCAGTTTATCGATTTTCGGCGAACCTTACGAGCAGTACTTC

clone_size: .
d_call: .
v_call: TRBV30
j_call: TRBJ2-7
cdr3_aa: CACFRLGAYEQYF
cdr3_nt: TGTGCCTGCTTCCGACTCGGGGCCTACGAGCAGTACTTC

clone_size: .
d_call: .
v_call: TRBV28
j_call: TRBJ1-2
cdr3_aa: CASSAPGTIYGYTF
cdr3_nt: TGTGCCAGCAGCGCTCCCGGGACGATCTATGGCTACACCTTC

clone_size: .
d_call: .
v_call: TRBV6-6
j_call: TRBJ2-7
cdr3_aa: CASRRTAAYEQYF
cdr3_nt: TGTGCCAGCAGAAGGACTGCCGCCTACGAGCAGTACTTC

clone_size: .
d_call: TRBD2
v_call: TRBV7-8
j_call: TRBJ2-3
cdr3_aa: CASSFRLAGGGSTDTQYF
cdr3_nt: TGTGCCAGCAGCTTTAGACTAGCGGGAGGAGGGAGCACAGATACGCAGTATTTT

clone_size: few
d_call: TRBD2
v_call: TRBV13
j_call: TRBJ2-7
cdr3_aa: CASSSIQTREGGYEQYF
cdr3_nt: TGTGCCAGCAGCTCGATACAGACGCGGGAGGGTGGCTACGAGCAGTACTTC

clone_size: .
d_call: .
v_call: TRBV6-1
j_call: TRBJ2-6
cdr3_aa: CASSVTGSGANVLTF
cdr3_nt: TGTGCCAGCAGTGTAACAGGGTCCGGGGCCAACGTCCTGACTTTC

clone_size: .
d_call: .
v_call: TRBV7-8
j_call: TRBJ2-1
cdr3_aa: CASRAGHFNEQFF
cdr3_nt: TGTGCCAGCAGGGCGGGCCACTTCAATGAGCAGTTCTTC

clone_size: .
d_call: .
v_call: TRBV2
j_call: TRBJ2-3
cdr3_aa: CASRESFDTQYF
cdr3_nt: TGTGCCAGCAGAGAGAGTTTCGATACGCAGTATTTT

clone_size: .
d_call: .
v_call: TRBV6-1
j_call: TRBJ2-7
cdr3_aa: CASKGETYEQYF
cdr3_nt: TGTGCCAGCAAAGGGGAAACCTACGAGCAGTACTTC

clone_size: .
d_call: .
v_call: TRBV27
j_call: TRBJ2-3
cdr3_aa: CASSLSGGTDTQYF
cdr3_nt: TGTGCCAGCAGTTTATCGGGGGGCACGGATACGCAGTATTTT

clone_size: .
d_call: .
v_call: TRBV6-6
j_call: TRBJ2-7
cdr3_aa: CASSPTGPWGEQYF
cdr3_nt: TGTGCCAGCAGCCCCACCGGACCTTGGGGCGAGCAGTACTTC

clone_size: few
d_call: TRBD2
v_call: TRBV2
j_call: TRBJ2-7
cdr3_aa: CASKGTSGTYEQYF
cdr3_nt: TGTGCCAGCAAAGGGACTAGCGGGACGTACGAGCAGTACTTC

clone_size: .
d_call: .
v_call: TRBV19
j_call: TRBJ1-1
cdr3_aa: CASSISRHESEAFF
cdr3_nt: TGTGCCAGTAGTATTTCCCGACATGAAAGTGAAGCTTTCTTT

clone_size: .
d_call: .
v_call: TRBV28
j_call: TRBJ1-5
cdr3_aa: CASSTRWGHQPQHF
cdr3_nt: TGTGCCAGCAGTACAAGGTGGGGCCATCAGCCCCAGCATTTT

clone_size: once
d_call: .
v_call: TRBV29-1
j_call: TRBJ2-1
cdr3_aa: CSTEEDRWDEQFF
cdr3_nt: TGCAGCACCGAGGAGGACCGCTGGGATGAGCAGTTCTTC

clone_size: .
d_call: TRBD1
v_call: TRBV27
j_call: TRBJ1-2
cdr3_aa: CASSFLTGANYGYTF
cdr3_nt: TGTGCCAGCAGTTTCCTCACAGGGGCTAACTATGGCTACACCTTC

clone_size: .
d_call: TRBD2
v_call: TRBV18
j_call: TRBJ2-7
cdr3_aa: CASSPGTSGPQIYEQYF
cdr3_nt: TGTGCCAGCTCACCAGGGACTAGCGGACCACAAATTTACGAGCAGTACTTC

clone_size: .
d_call: .
v_call: TRBV19
j_call: TRBJ1-4
cdr3_aa: CATSQVDEKLFF
cdr3_nt: TGTGCCACTTCACAGGTGGATGAAAAACTGTTTTTT

clone_size: once
d_call: .
v_call: TRBV27
j_call: TRBJ2-7
cdr3_aa: CASSPYPVPYEQYF
cdr3_nt: TGTGCCAGCAGCCCTTATCCGGTTCCCTACGAGCAGTACTTC

clone_size: .
d_call: TRBD1
v_call: TRBV4-2
j_call: TRBJ2-3
cdr3_aa: CASSQATGDDTDTQYF
cdr3_nt: TGTGCCAGCAGCCAAGCGACAGGGGACGACACAGATACGCAGTATTTT

clone_size: .
d_call: TRBD2
v_call: TRBV4-1
j_call: TRBJ2-7
cdr3_aa: CASSQDWREGPYEQYF
cdr3_nt: TGCGCCAGCAGCCAAGATTGGAGGGAGGGCCCCTACGAGCAGTACTTC